These 22 T cell receptor beta chains were all obtained from the same sample, sequenced in a study of T cell clonality in common variable immunodeficiency. Using immunoSEQ multiplex PCR, the repertoire was profiled, and TCRdb retains in-frame clones only, with some absent. Reported are approximately 51,000 clones, none seen only once; the ten largest carry roughly 6%. Sequencing used peripheral blood mononuclear cells. All receptors come from a person aged 18 to 75 in good health.

The sample holds many counts of this clone. From the germline J gene comes the end of the CDR3, since the read stops 3 residues before it. This rearrangement joins TRBV5-4 to TRBJ2-6, with a possible D match to TRBD1 (6 bases). Trimming cost V 4 bases and J 1 base, with 9 bases left between them. The CDR3 is 15 amino acids. CDR1 is SGHNT and CDR2 is YYREEE in the germline V gene (reference sequence). CDR3 DNA, as far as it was read: TGTGCCAGCAGCAGCAGGGGTTCTGGGGCCAACGTC. This translates into CASSSRGSGANV. The full CDR3 is CASSSRGSGANVLTF.

Note on this clone: The CDR3 end falls 3 residues outside the read, so it is completed with the germline J gene. V and J are TRBV13 and TRBJ2-5; TRBD1 matches 9 bases. Germline V gene data show CDR1 as PRHDT and CDR2 as FYEKMQ (reference sequence). J gave up 4 bases and V 4 bases, and 7 bases lay outside the gene matches. CDR3 length equals 15 residues. CDR3 sequence: CASSYQKTGGETQYF. CDR3 DNA (partial): TGTGCCAGCAGCTATCAAAAGACAGGGGGAGAGACC.

The CDR3 bases that were read are TGCGCCAGCAGCTTCAGACAGGGGGCCGGCGAG. Amino acid sequence: CASSFRQGAGE. The entire CDR3 sequence reads CASSFRQGAGEQYF. V and J are TRBV5-1 and TRBJ2-7, with 10 bases matching TRBD1. The read ends 3 residues before the CDR3 terminus; that terminus is restored from the germline J gene. Germline V CDR1 and CDR2: SGHRS, YFSETQ. The CDR3 consists of 14 residues. The trim removed 2 bases at V and 6 bases at J, leaving 5 bases unmatched.

This clone was seen repeatedly, ten times or more. Sequencing ends 3 residues short of the CDR3 end; the germline J gene provides the rest. The chain carries TRBV28 and TRBJ1-3, with TRBD1 identical over 7 bases. From germline, CDR1 is MDHEN and CDR2 SYDVKM. J lost 6 bases, V lost 6 bases, and 8 bases had no gene match. CDR3 size: 14 residues. This CDR3 is CASRRQGLENTIYF. CDR3 bases read: TGTGCCAGCAGAAGACAGGGTTTGGAAAACACC. The full variable domain, completed using reference TRBV28 and TRBJ1-3, is DVKVTQSSRYLVKRTGEKVFLECVQDMDHENMFWYRQDPGLGLRLIYFSYDVKMKEKGDIPEGYSVSREKKERFSLILESASTNQTSMYLCASRRQGLENTIYFGEGSWLTVV.

This clone has ten or more counts. Read coverage stops 3 residues before the CDR3 terminus; the germline J gene supplies the remainder. The chain links TRBV30 to TRBJ2-7; tentative D call: TRBD1 (6 bases). V dropped 4 bases and J dropped 5 bases, with 18 bases sitting between them. The germline CDR1 and CDR2 sequences are GTSNPN and SVGIG (reference sequence). The CDR3 totals 14 residues. The sequenced CDR3 bases are TGTGCCTGGAATCGCGGAGCAGGGGCCCACGAG. As protein: CAWNRGAGAHE. The full CDR3 protein is CAWNRGAGAHEQYF. The whole variable domain, filled in from reference TRBV30 and TRBJ2-7, reads SQTIHQWPATLVQPVGSPLSLECTVEGTSNPNLYWYRQAAGRGLQLLFYSVGIGQISSEVPQNLSASRPQDRQFILSSKKLLLSDSGFYLCAWNRGAGAHEQYFGPGTRLTVT.

This clone has at least ten counts. The read gets to within 3 residues of the CDR3 end, and the germline J gene fills in the rest. The chain couples TRBV5-1 to TRBJ2-2; tentative D call: TRBD1 (8 bases). The CDR3 covers 15 residues. CDR1 is SGHRS and CDR2 is YFSETQ in the germline V gene. Incomplete CDR3 DNA: TGCGCCAGCAGCTTGGGACAGGGGACTAATGAAAAG. Translation gives CASSLGQGTNEK. The whole CDR3 sequence reads CASSLGQGTNEKLFF.

There are many counts of this clone. The read stops 3 residues short of the end of the CDR3; the missing end is completed from the germline J gene. The V gene is TRBV29-1, the J gene TRBJ2-7; maybe TRBD1 (7 bases). The germline V gene encodes CDR1 SQVTM and CDR2 ANQGSEA. Trimming took 5 bases from V and 1 from J, leaving 12 bases between them. The CDR3 is 13 residues long. CDR3: CSVRPGGSYEQYF. The sequenced part of the CDR3 DNA is TGCAGCGTTCGCCCAGGGGGGTCCTACGAG.

This clone was seen many times. The read halts 3 residues ahead of the CDR3 end, with the missing end drawn from the germline J gene. V is TRBV30 and J is TRBJ1-2; D is ambiguous. V lost 3 bases and J 4 bases, leaving 9 bases between the germline ends. The length of the CDR3 is 12 residues. Germline V gives CDR1 GTSNPN, CDR2 SVGIG (reference sequence). This CDR3 reads CAWREGSYGYTF. CDR3 DNA (partial): TGTGCCTGGAGAGAGGGTAGCTATGGC.

Of note for this clone: From the germline J gene comes the end of the CDR3, since the read stops 3 residues before it. The chain combines TRBV11-3 with TRBJ2-5; TRBD1 matches 8 bases. V gave up 1 base and J gave up 5 bases; unmatched junction bases: 6. Germline assignment: CDR1 SGHNT and CDR2 YENEEA. The CDR3 extends over 15 amino acids. The CDR3 bases that were read are TGTGCCAGCAGCTTAGGGGCAGGGGGCTTGGAGACC. It is translated as CASSLGAGGLET. The whole CDR3 protein reads CASSLGAGGLETQYF.

This clone was seen ten or more times. The read falls 3 residues short of the CDR3 end, and the missing part is taken from the germline J gene. The rearrangement links TRBV20-1 to TRBJ1-3, with D hard to call. This CDR3 contains 15 residues. Germline V CDR1 and CDR2: DFQATT, SNEGSKA (reference sequence). Deletions cut 0 bases from V and 4 bases from J, with 13 bases between. The sequenced CDR3 bases are TGCAGTGCTAGAGATCCCGACAAAAAGGGAAACACC. Translated: CSARDPDKKGNT. From start to end, the CDR3 is CSARDPDKKGNTIYF.

The table lists this clone with many counts. The read is 3 residues too short to cover the CDR3 end, so that end is filled in from the germline J gene. This sequence joins TRBV5-1 and TRBJ1-6; D gene uncertain. The CDR3 has 17 amino acids. CDR1 is SGHRS, CDR2 YFSETQ, per germline. Deletions cut 4 bases from V and 0 bases from J, with 14 bases between. The CDR3 region is CASSPSPGDSYNSPLHF. CDR3 DNA, as far as it was read: TGCGCCAGCAGCCCGTCCCCCGGGGACTCCTATAATTCACCC.

This clone was counted at least ten times. Read data end 3 residues before the CDR3 end; the end is taken from the germline J gene. The chain links TRBV10-3 to TRBJ2-2; D possibly corresponds to TRBD1 (6 bases). This CDR3 is built from 13 residues. The germline V gene encodes CDR1 ENHRY and CDR2 SYGVKD. This CDR3 is CAISQGFDSPLFF. CDR3 DNA, as far as it was read: TGTGCCATCAGTCAGGGGTTTGATTCACCG.

This clone was picked up many times. From the germline J gene comes the end of the CDR3, since the read stops 3 residues before it. The chain is built from TRBV20-1 and TRBJ1-1; D gene uncertain. This CDR3 comprises 14 residues. Trimming cost V 0 bases and J 1 base, with 9 bases left between them. Germline CDR1 is DFQATT and CDR2 is SNEGSKA (reference sequence). CDR3 region: CSAREAGWNTEAFF. Incomplete CDR3 DNA: TGCAGTGCTAGAGAAGCAGGCTGGAACACTGAA.

This clone came up many times. Read data end 3 residues before the CDR3 end; the end is taken from the germline J gene. The V call is TRBV6-7, the J call TRBJ2-2, with 9 bases aligning to TRBD2. TRBV6-7 is reported as an ORF; its role is uncertain. This CDR3 spans 20 amino acids. Trimming took 0 bases from V and 1 from J; bases not matched to a gene: 12. Here the CDR3 reads CASSYSAGEVAGENTGELFF. CDR3 DNA (partial): TGTGCCAGCAGTTACTCTGCGGGAGAGGTAGCGGGAGAGAACACCGGGGAG.

This clone was counted many times. Read data end 3 residues before the CDR3 end; the end is taken from the germline J gene. The chain is built from TRBV5-1 and TRBJ2-3; 11 bases are a match to TRBD1. This CDR3 region has 15 residues. V lost 4 bases, J lost 4 bases, and 5 bases stayed unmatched. Germline V gives CDR1 SGHRS, CDR2 YFSETQ. CDR3 DNA (partial): TGCGCCAGCAGCACGAGGACAGGGGGCCCAGATACG. It specifies CASSTRTGGPDT. In full, the CDR3 is CASSTRTGGPDTQYF. Full variable domain (rest looked up from reference TRBV5-1 and TRBJ2-3): KAGVTQTPRYLIKTRGQQVTLSCSPISGHRSVSWYQQTPGQGLQFLFEYFSETQRNKGNFPGRFSGRQFSNSRSEMNVSTLELGDSALYLCASSTRTGGPDTQYFGPGTRLTVL.

This clone has only a few counts. This likely came from a read error, as a far larger clone is one base away. Read sequence stops 3 residues before the CDR3 end, and the germline J gene provides the missing end. The chain links TRBV6-1 to TRBJ2-3; weak D call: TRBD1 (7 bases). CDR3 length: 15 residues. CDR1 and CDR2 from the germline V gene are MNHNS and SASEGT. Here the CDR3 reads CASSEGTGGADAQYF. The sequenced CDR3 bases are TGTGCCAGCAGTGAAGGGACAGGAGGGGCAGATGCG.

Of note for this clone: Read sequence stops 3 residues before the CDR3 end, and the germline J gene provides the missing end. The chain joins TRBV6-2 or TRBV6-3 to TRBJ1-2; D may be TRBD1 (5 bases). The CDR3 is 13 amino acids. The germline V gene has CDR1 MNHEY and CDR2 SVGEGT. CDR3 DNA (partial): TGTGCCAGCAGTCCGGGGGGGGACTACGAC. As protein: CASSPGGDYD. The whole CDR3 protein reads CASSPGGDYDYTF.

This clone was counted ten times or more. The observed sequence ends 3 residues before the CDR3 terminus, with the missing tail filled in from the germline J gene. The V call is TRBV24-1, the J call TRBJ2-7, with a tentative D call TRBD2 (5 bases). CDR1 and CDR2 from the germline V gene are KGHDR and SFDVKD. The V end was cut by 6 bases, the J end by 2 bases, with 16 bases between. CDR3 length: 15 residues. The covered CDR3 bases are TGTGCCACCAGTCCCTGCGGGCACCCGCCCTACGAG. Its protein product is CATSPCGHPPYE. The whole CDR3 protein is CATSPCGHPPYEQYF.

For this clone: The read terminates 3 residues before the CDR3 end, so the remaining end is supplied by the germline J gene. The J gene is TRBJ1-2, the V gene TRBV2, with TRBD1 as a possible D gene (5 bases). The CDR3 extends over 14 amino acids. Germline V gene sequence: CDR1 SNHLY, CDR2 FYNNEI. CDR3 region: CASSEPGTSYDYTF. The DNA read from the CDR3 is TGTGCCAGCAGTGAACCGGGGACTAGCTACGAC.

This clone was picked up many times. The read finishes 3 residues shy of the CDR3 end, and the germline J gene is used to complete it. The chain carries TRBV20-1 and TRBJ1-3, with 7 bases matching TRBD1. Germline loops: CDR1 DFQATT, CDR2 SNEGSKA (reference sequence). V lost 0 bases to trimming and J lost 0 bases; unmatched junction nucleotides: 11. The length of the CDR3 is 18 residues. The CDR3 loop reads CSARDPGDSHFSGNTIYF. Partial CDR3 DNA: TGCAGTGCTAGAGATCCGGGGGACAGTCACTTCTCTGGAAACACC.

For this clone: Sequencing ends 3 residues short of the CDR3 end; the germline J gene provides the rest. The chain is built from TRBV7-2 and TRBJ1-2; D remains unclear. The V gene's germline CDR1 is SGHTA and CDR2 FQGNSA. The CDR3 is 14 amino acids. The covered CDR3 bases are TGTGCCAGCAGTCCAACTAGCGGGCGCCCCGAC. It is translated as CASSPTSGRPD. The full CDR3 protein reads CASSPTSGRPDYTF.

To note about this clone: The read ends 3 residues shy of where the CDR3 ends; the end is completed using the germline J gene. The V and J genes are TRBV2 and TRBJ1-4; TRBD1 aligns across 11 bases. The CDR3 runs 17 residues. Per germline, CDR1 SNHLY and CDR2 FYNNEI. The chain's CDR3 is CAILPGTGGSGANVLFF. The sequenced CDR3 bases are TGTGCCATCCTCCCCGGGACAGGGGGTTCTGGGGCCAACGTA. The whole variable domain, remainder taken from reference TRBV2 and TRBJ1-4, is EPEVTQTPSHQVTQMGQEVILRCVPISNHLYFYWYRQILGQKVEFLVSFYNNEISEKSEIFDDQFSVERPDGSNFTLKIRSTKLEDSAMYFCAILPGTGGSGANVLFFGSGTQLSVL.